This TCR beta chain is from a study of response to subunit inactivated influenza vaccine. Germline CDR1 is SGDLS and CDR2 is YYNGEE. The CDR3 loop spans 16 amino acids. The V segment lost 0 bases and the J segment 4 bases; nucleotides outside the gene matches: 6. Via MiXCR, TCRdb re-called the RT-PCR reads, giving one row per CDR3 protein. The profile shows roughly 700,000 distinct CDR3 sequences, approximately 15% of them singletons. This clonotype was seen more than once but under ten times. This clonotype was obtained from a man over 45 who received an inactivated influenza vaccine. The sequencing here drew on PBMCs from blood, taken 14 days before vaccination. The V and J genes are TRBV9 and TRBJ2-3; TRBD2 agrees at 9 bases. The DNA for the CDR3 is TGTGCCAGCAGCGTAGGAGGGGGACTAGCTGCAGATACGCAGTATTTT. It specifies CASSVGGGLAADTQYF.